The 27 T cell receptor beta chains in this list originate from one sample, sequenced in a study of human T cells and chemical hapten exposure. One entry per CDR3 protein results from TCRdb running MiXCR on the RACE reads. The sample holds approximately 82,000 distinct CDR3 sequences, 10% seen once. Time point described: patch test 1, 2 weeks after DPC sensitization. Regarding treatment: therapeutic diphenylcyclopropenone sensitization with weekly scalp DPC. Here the sequenced sample was whole blood, taken in connection with sensitization to the hapten diphenylcyclopropenone (DPC). The origin of the receptors is a man aged 40-55 years with alopecia areata. Some clones in this sample may be carry-over from other donors' samples.

V and J are TRBV4-1 and TRBJ2-1; no clear D. The ends were cut back, 0 bases at V and 3 bases at J, with 6 bases in the middle. The CDR3 covers 14 residues. Germline V lookup: CDR1 MGHRA, CDR2 YSYEKL. As DNA, the CDR3 is TGCGCCAGCAGCCAAGATAGTTTCTACAATGAGCAGTTCTTC. Amino acid sequence: CASSQDSFYNEQFF.

This clonotype came up a few times. Written as DNA, the CDR3 is TGTGCCAGCAGCGGAGGGATTAAGGACAGTTATGAAAAACTGTTTTTT. It specifies CASSGGIKDSYEKLFF. The V call is TRBV9, the J call TRBJ1-4; maybe TRBD1 (6 bases). Trimming pared 3 bases from V and 6 bases from J, leaving 18 bases between. The CDR3 consists of 16 residues. CDR1 and CDR2 from the germline V gene are SGDLS and YYNGEE.

As DNA, the CDR3 is TGCGCCAGCAGTCAATCCCGACAGGGGGGTCTATACGAGCAGTACTTC. This gives the protein CASSQSRQGGLYEQYF. V gene TRBV23-1 combines with J gene TRBJ2-7; 9 positions agree with TRBD1. TRBV23-1 is an open reading frame whose function is uncertain. V lost 0 bases, J lost 4 bases, and 7 bases stayed unmatched. CDR3 length equals 16 residues.

This clonotype was recorded many times. The chain links TRBV6-2 or TRBV6-3 to TRBJ1-5, with D hard to call. CDR1 and CDR2 (germline): MNHEY, SVGEGT. Trimming removed 7 bases at V and 0 bases at J, with 16 bases between. The CDR3 length is 16 residues. CDR3 sequence: CASTKPTSDSNQPQHF. In DNA form, the CDR3 reads TGTGCCAGCACCAAACCGACATCCGATAGCAATCAGCCCCAGCATTTT.

V is TRBV4-3 and J is TRBJ2-1; TRBD2 might be the D (6 bases). V lost 1 base, J lost 7 bases, and 14 bases lay in between. The CDR3 consists of 15 residues. CDR1 and CDR2 (germline): LGHNA, YSLEER. This CDR3 reads CASSQVHVAGNEQFF. For the CDR3, the DNA is TGCGCCAGCAGCCAAGTGCACGTGGCGGGGAATGAGCAGTTCTTC.

This clonotype showed up just a few times. CDR3 sequence reads: CSVEDRRGYYGYTF. The CDR3 nucleotides read TGCAGCGTTGAAGATCGAAGGGGCTACTATGGCTACACCTTC. The gene calls are TRBV29-1 and TRBJ1-2, with D perhaps TRBD1 (5 bases). With 0 bases removed from V and 3 bases from J, the gap between germline ends came to 11 bases. CDR1 and CDR2 (germline): SQVTM, ANQGSEA. The CDR3 length is 14 residues.

This clonotype has a count of ten or more. The chain couples TRBV20-1 to TRBJ2-7, with D maybe TRBD2 (5 bases). Trimming took off 0 bases at V and 5 bases at J, with 14 bases between the two ends. Looked up from germline, CDR1 is DFQATT and CDR2 is SNEGSKA (reference sequence). The CDR3 extends over 14 amino acids. The CDR3 DNA is TGCAGTGCTAGAGACCCCAGCGGCTCGGACGAGCAGTACGTC. This codes for CSARDPSGSDEQYV.

The chain joins TRBV3-1 to TRBJ1-1; D unresolved. The length of the CDR3 is 14 residues. The V end lost 0 bases, the J end lost 0 bases, and 5 bases lay between the germline ends. Germline lookup yields CDR1 LGHDT and CDR2 YNNKEL (reference sequence). This chain's CDR3 is CASSQDRVNTEAFF. For the CDR3, the DNA is TGTGCCAGCAGCCAAGATCGGGTGAACACTGAAGCTTTCTTT.

This clonotype was seen a handful of times. The chain couples TRBV5-4 to TRBJ2-5; 8 bases map to TRBD2. J was trimmed by 3 bases and V by 2 bases; bases with no gene match: 6. Germline assignment: CDR1 SGHNT and CDR2 YYREEE (reference sequence). This CDR3 comprises 15 residues. CDR3 residues: CASSLTTGLEETQYF. The CDR3 coding sequence is TGTGCCAGCAGCTTAACGACGGGACTAGAAGAGACCCAGTACTTC.

This clonotype was detected only a few times. This rearrangement joins TRBV30 to TRBJ2-3; 7 bases map to TRBD1. The CDR3 spans 13 residues. Germline V gene data show CDR1 as GTSNPN and CDR2 as SVGIG (reference sequence). V gave up 4 bases and J gave up 4 bases; unmatched junction bases: 5. The CDR3 bases are TGTGCCTGGATGTCAGGACAGGCAGATACGCAGTATTTT. This translates into CAWMSGQADTQYF.

The table lists this clonotype with many counts. The J gene is TRBJ1-6, the V gene TRBV6-1; D gene ambiguous. Germline CDR1 MNHNS, CDR2 SASEGT. The length of the CDR3 is 12 residues. Trimming shortened V by 4 bases and J by 7 bases, and 5 bases separated the two germline ends. CDR3: CASSVHNSPLHF. CDR3 in DNA: TGTGCCAGCAGTGTCCACAATTCACCCCTCCACTTT.

This clonotype was seen a handful of times. J is TRBJ2-1 and V is TRBV20-1; no clear D gene. The length of the CDR3 is 11 residues. CDR1 DFQATT and CDR2 SNEGSKA come from the germline V gene (reference sequence). V was pared by 3 bases and J by 3 bases, with 3 bases between. DNA of the CDR3: TGCAGTGCTAGCTACTACAATGAGCAGTTCTTC. It translates to CSASYYNEQFF.

This clonotype was seen a handful of times. This chain joins TRBV10-3 and TRBJ2-5; D may be TRBD1 or TRBD2 (5 bases each). Trimming stripped 10 bases from V and 3 bases from J, with 15 bases between. Germline V gene sequence: CDR1 ENHRY, CDR2 SYGVKD. The CDR3 sequence is 13 residues long. CDR3 bases: TGTGCCACCGCCAGCGGCAGGGAAGAGACCCAGTACTTC. Its translation is CATASGREETQYF.

In this sample, this clonotype turned up a few times. The V and J genes are TRBV6-1 and TRBJ2-3; 7 bases map to TRBD2. Trimming at V came to 7 bases and at J to 10 bases, leaving 17 bases not matched to a gene. CDR1 is MNHNS, CDR2 SASEGT, per germline. This CDR3 contains 15 residues. The CDR3 DNA reads TGTGCCAGCAAAGACCGGGACTACCCGGAGATGGCGCAGTATTTT. This gives the protein CASKDRDYPEMAQYF.

This clonotype was detected only a few times. The J gene is TRBJ2-1, the V gene TRBV5-5, with D unclear. V was cut by 4 bases and J by 9 bases, with 14 bases left in between. CDR3 size: 13 residues. Germline loops: CDR1 SGHKS, CDR2 YYEKEE (reference sequence). The CDR3 region has the DNA TGTGCCAGCAGCGTAGGTACGACGGGTGAGCAGTTCTTC. Translated, it gives CASSVGTTGEQFF.

The V call is TRBV24-1, the J call TRBJ2-1, with 8 bases fitting TRBD2. With 0 bases clipped from V and 13 bases from J, the junction kept 13 bases outside the gene matches. CDR3 length equals 16 residues. The V gene's germline CDR1 is KGHDR and CDR2 SFDVKD. Here the CDR3 DNA reads TGTGCCACCAGTGATTTGCCCGGGACTAGGGGCCCCCATCAGTTCTTC. Amino acids: CATSDLPGTRGPHQFF.

The gene calls are TRBV7-6 and TRBJ2-7; a weak D match, TRBD2 (5 bases). CDR1 and CDR2 from the germline V gene are SGHVS and FNYEAQ. The CDR3 totals 13 residues. Between the trimmed V and J ends, which lost 5 bases and 4 bases, there was a span of 12 bases. This chain's CDR3 is CASSLSVGYEQYV. The CDR3 DNA reads TGTGCCAGCAGCCTTAGCGTAGGGTACGAGCAGTACGTC.

This clonotype was seen a handful of times. The chain is built from TRBV7-6 and TRBJ2-7; 8 bases align to TRBD2. With 4 bases clipped from V and 2 bases from J, the junction kept 4 bases outside the gene matches. The CDR3 runs 14 residues. From germline, CDR1 is SGHVS and CDR2 FNYEAQ. The CDR3 here is CASSSGLAAYEQYF. CDR3 DNA sequence: TGTGCCAGCAGCTCCGGACTAGCTGCCTACGAGCAGTACTTC.

This clonotype was counted ten times or more. The rearrangement links TRBV7-2 to TRBJ2-5, with D perhaps matching TRBD1 (5 bases). This CDR3 has 15 amino acids. With 1 base removed from V and 1 base from J, the gap between germline ends came to 10 bases. Looked up from germline, CDR1 is SGHTA and CDR2 is FQGNSA. The CDR3 DNA is TGTGCCAGCAGCTTAGACGGTAGGGGCCAAGAGACCCAGTACTTC. Amino acids: CASSLDGRGQETQYF. The full variable domain, rest sourced from reference TRBV7-2 and TRBJ2-5, is GAGVSQSPSNKVTEKGKDVELRCDPISGHTALYWYRQSLGQGLEFLIYFQGNSAPDKSGLPSDRFSAERTGGSVSTLTIQRTQQEDSAVYLCASSLDGRGQETQYFGPGTRLLVL.

The chain has TRBV6-5 and TRBJ2-7; D tentatively fits TRBD1 or TRBD2 (5 bases each). The V end was cut by 8 bases, the J end by 2 bases, with 16 bases between. The germline CDR1 and CDR2 sequences are MNHEY and SVGAGI. This CDR3 has 14 residues. As DNA, the CDR3 is TGTGCCAGCTCAACCGGGACGGAGACCTACGAGCAGTACTTC. Translated, it gives CASSTGTETYEQYF.

The chain uses TRBV2 and TRBJ2-3; 12 bases map to TRBD2. This CDR3 region has 16 residues. The germline V gene encodes CDR1 SNHLY and CDR2 FYNNEI. V gave up 4 bases and J gave up 5 bases; unmatched junction bases: 7. CDR3 in DNA: TGTGCCAGCAGTGGGGCTAGCGGGAGGGCCATAGATACGCAGTATTTT. Its translation: CASSGASGRAIDTQYF.

This chain links TRBV5-6 with TRBJ2-7, with unresolved D. Germline V lookup: CDR1 SGHDT, CDR2 YYEEEE. The CDR3 contains 11 residues. Trimming left V 4 bases short and J 6 bases short, with 8 bases between. CDR3 sequence: CASSATSEQYF. In DNA form, the CDR3 reads TGTGCCAGCAGCGCGACTTCCGAGCAGTACTTC.

The chain combines TRBV24-1 with TRBJ2-2; D unresolved. This CDR3 has 15 amino acids. V lost 0 bases and J 6 bases, leaving 10 bases between the germline ends. The germline V gene encodes CDR1 KGHDR and CDR2 SFDVKD. Written as DNA, the CDR3 is TGTGCCACCAGTGATTTGGTAAAAAAGCCCGGGGAGCTGTTTTTT. It is translated as CATSDLVKKPGELFF.

As regards this clonotype: Possible read error: a much larger clone is one base away. The J gene is TRBJ2-3, the V gene TRBV29-1, with D hard to call. The CDR3 is 13 residues long. Germline values: CDR1 SQVTM, CDR2 ANQGSEA. The CDR3 coding sequence is TGCAGCGCTGAAGACGCCCCGAGAGATACGCAGTATTTT. It is translated as CSAEDAPRDTQYF.

The rearrangement joins TRBV5-1 to TRBJ2-2, with D perhaps matching TRBD2 (5 bases). The CDR3 runs to 14 residues. Looked up from germline, CDR1 is SGHRS and CDR2 is YFSETQ. V lost 3 bases, J lost 3 bases, and 9 bases lay in between. CDR3 coding DNA: TGCGCCAGCAGCTCGGGATTAGACACCGGGGAGCTGTTTTTT. This gives the protein CASSSGLDTGELFF.

Only a few counts were recorded for this clonotype. The chain is built from TRBV24-1 and TRBJ2-1; D may be TRBD1 (6 bases). The CDR3 runs to 14 residues. Germline values: CDR1 KGHDR, CDR2 SFDVKD. Trimming left V 5 bases short and J 9 bases short, with 16 bases between. The CDR3 is CATSGTARSSEQFF. CDR3 sequence (DNA): TGTGCCACCAGTGGGACAGCCAGGTCCAGTGAGCAGTTCTTC.

CDR3 protein: CASSQDQTGGSYNSPLHF. In DNA, the CDR3 is TGTGCCAGCAGCCAAGATCAGACAGGGGGCTCCTATAATTCACCCCTCCACTTT. J is TRBJ1-6 and V is TRBV4-2, with 9 nucleotides matching TRBD1. Germline-derived CDR1 and CDR2 are LGHNA and YNFKEQ. The CDR3 is made up of 18 amino acids. Trimming at V came to 0 bases and at J to 0 bases, leaving 3 bases not matched to a gene.